The clone carrying this TCR beta chain ranks as medium-sized. This beta chain turned up in a library designed for alpha chains; as an off-target read, its abundance says little. One entry per CDR3 protein, called by TCRdb with MiXCR from the 5' RACE reads. The profile shows a few thousand distinct CDR3 sequences, less than 8.5% of them singletons. The source of the sample is a study of spatial heterogeneity in lung cancer. Stated time point: sample taken at primary tumor resection. From tumor, nontumor lung or frozen PBMC, whole RNA was taken unsorted for sequencing. In germline, CDR1 is LGHDT, CDR2 YNNKEL (reference sequence). V was clipped by 0 bases and J by 6 bases, with 17 bases between them. CDR3 length equals 17 residues.

The TCR originated in a male donor with early-stage non-small cell lung cancer. The sequences come from normal lung tissue next to the tumor, collected at surgery. The rearrangement links TRBV3-1 to TRBJ2-2; D call uncertain. CDR3 coding DNA: TGTGCCAGCAGCCAAGAGGACCCGGCGATGAGCGCCGGGGAGCTGTTTTTT. Residues: CASSQEDPAMSAGELFF.